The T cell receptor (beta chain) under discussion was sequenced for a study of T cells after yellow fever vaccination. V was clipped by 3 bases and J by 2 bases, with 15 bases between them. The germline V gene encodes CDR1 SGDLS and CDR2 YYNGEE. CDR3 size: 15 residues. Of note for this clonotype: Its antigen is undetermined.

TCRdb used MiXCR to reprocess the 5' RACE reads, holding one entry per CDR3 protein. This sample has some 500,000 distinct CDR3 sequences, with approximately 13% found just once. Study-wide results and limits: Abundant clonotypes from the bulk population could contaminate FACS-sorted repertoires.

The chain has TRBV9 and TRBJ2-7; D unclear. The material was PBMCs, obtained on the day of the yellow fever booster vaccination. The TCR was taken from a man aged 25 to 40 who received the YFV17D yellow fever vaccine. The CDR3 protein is CASSDGPGTAYEQYF. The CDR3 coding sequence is TGTGCCAGCAGCGATGGTCCGGGTACCGCCTACGAGCAGTACTTC. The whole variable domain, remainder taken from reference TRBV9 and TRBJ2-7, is DSGVTQTPKHLITATGQRVTLRCSPRSGDLSVYWYQQSLDQGLQFLIQYYNGEERAKGNILERFSAQQFPDLHSELNLSSLELGDSALYFCASSDGPGTAYEQYFGPGTRLTVT.